The next 9 T cell receptor beta chains were all read from a single sample in a study of PD-1 blockade in mismatch repair-deficient tumors. Only in-frame clones appear in the TCRdb table, and some are missing; sequencing was by immunoSEQ multiplex PCR. The data contain 120,000 or so clones, around 83% of them seen just once; the ten biggest clones take up approximately 12%. The source was peripheral blood, collected 44 weeks after starting pembrolizumab. Every receptor here comes from an adult with mismatch repair-deficient cancer.

This clone was seen only once. J is TRBJ2-1 and V is TRBV7-8; D is uncertain. The germline V and J ends were trimmed by 1 base and 2 bases, with 3 bases remaining between them. There are 13 residues in the CDR3. CDR1 is SGHVS, CDR2 FQNEAQ, per germline. The CDR3: CASSLGTYNEQFF. CDR3 nucleotide sequence: TGTGCCAGCAGCTTAGGTACCTACAATGAGCAGTTCTTC.

The rearrangement links TRBV9 to TRBJ2-3, with 8 nucleotides matching TRBD2. V was clipped by 0 bases and J by 4 bases; unmatched bases: 13. The CDR3 has 18 residues. The germline gives CDR1 SGDLS, CDR2 YYNGEE. The chain's CDR3 is CASSVEGLAGVGSDTQYF. Here the CDR3 DNA reads TGTGCCAGCAGCGTAGAAGGCCTAGCGGGCGTGGGGTCAGATACGCAGTATTTT.

This sequence joins TRBV6-1 and TRBJ2-7, with 8 bases lining up with TRBD1. This CDR3 contains 14 residues. Losses at the gene ends were 5 bases for V and 4 bases for J; bases not matched to a gene: 7. In germline, CDR1 is MNHNS, CDR2 SASEGT. CDR3: CASSPGQVNYEQYF. CDR3 nucleotide sequence: TGTGCCAGCAGTCCGGGACAGGTTAATTACGAGCAGTACTTC.

The chain carries TRBV28 and TRBJ1-3; a weak D match, TRBD1 (6 bases). The CDR3 consists of 16 residues. The V gene's germline CDR1 is MDHEN and CDR2 SYDVKM. Trimming pared 2 bases from V and 9 bases from J, leaving 20 bases between. CDR3 protein: CASSLPMGGHYSTIYF. The DNA for the CDR3 is TGTGCCAGCAGTTTACCCATGGGGGGACACTACTCCACCATATATTTT.

The V and J genes are TRBV28 and TRBJ2-3; D could derive from TRBD1 or TRBD2 (7 bases each). V lost 5 bases and J 4 bases, leaving 16 bases between the germline ends. CDR1 is MDHEN and CDR2 is SYDVKM in the germline V gene. The CDR3 is made up of 15 amino acids. The CDR3 loop reads CASSPQTGRADTQYF. DNA for the CDR3: TGTGCCAGCAGTCCGCAGACAGGGAGGGCAGATACGCAGTATTTT.

The chain combines TRBV4-2 with TRBJ2-5, with 12 positions matching TRBD2. J gave up 5 bases and V 0 bases, and 7 bases lay outside the gene matches. The CDR3 runs to 17 residues. CDR1 and CDR2 (germline): LGHNA, YNFKEQ. The CDR3 bases are TGTGCCAGCAGCCAAGAAGGACTAGCGGGATTCGTCGAGACCCAGTACTTC. It translates to CASSQEGLAGFVETQYF.

The rearrangement links TRBV30 to TRBJ2-2; tentative D call: TRBD1 (6 bases). Trimming shortened V by 0 bases and J by 10 bases, and 15 bases separated the two germline ends. CDR3 length: 14 residues. Germline V gene data show CDR1 as GTSNPN and CDR2 as SVGIG (reference sequence). CDR3 DNA sequence: TGTGCCTGGAGTGTAACAGGGATGGAAGAGGAGCTGTTTTTT. Translation: CAWSVTGMEEELFF. Looking up the rest from reference TRBV30 and TRBJ2-2 gives the full variable domain: SQTIHQWPATLVQPVGSPLSLECTVEGTSNPNLYWYRQAAGRGLQLLFYSVGIGQISSEVPQNLSASRPQDRQFILSSKKLLLSDSGFYLCAWSVTGMEEELFFGEGSRLTVL.

This chain joins TRBV4-1 and TRBJ2-7; D not certain. Trimming took 0 bases from V and 2 from J, leaving 11 bases between them. In germline, CDR1 is MGHRA, CDR2 YSYEKL. The CDR3 spans 15 residues. In nucleotides, the CDR3 is TGCGCCAGCAGCCAAGACGACCAGGAAACCTACGAGCAGTACTTC. This gives the protein CASSQDDQETYEQYF.

The gene calls are TRBV28 and TRBJ2-1, with D tentatively TRBD2 (5 bases). This CDR3 contains 15 residues. The V gene lost 2 bases and the J gene lost 1 base, with 9 bases spanning the gap. The germline CDR1 and CDR2 sequences are MDHEN and SYDVKM. The CDR3 sequence is CASSLKRKSYNEQFF. The DNA of the CDR3 is TGTGCCAGCAGTTTAAAGCGGAAGTCCTACAATGAGCAGTTCTTC.